Listed below are T cell receptor beta chains from one sample, sequenced in a study of patients and donors after allogeneic stem cell transplantation. TCRdb fed the RT-PCR reads into MiXCR, producing one record per CDR3 protein. Found here are 410,000 or so distinct CDR3 sequences, 16% of them singletons; the top ten hold 7.2%. Input material: blood, either unsorted or a sorted T cell fraction (not recorded which). These receptors were obtained from a human donor who was either an allogeneic HSCT recipient or a stem cell or donor lymphocyte infusion donor (not recorded which). It is not recorded whose cells these are; they may come from a transplant donor. Each CDR3 is given with its conserved first and last residue. A D gene is named only where the DNA matches it firmly. Size tells how often a clone was seen (once, few, many) or the class of an expanded clone, and some rows leave it out.

size	V	length	D	J	CDR3	DNA
.	TRBV11-2	16	TRBD1	TRBJ1-2	CASSNSRTGLNYGYTF	TGTGCCAGCAGCAACTCTCGGACAGGCCTAAACTATGGCTACACCTTC
.	TRBV3-1	14	TRBD1	TRBJ2-5	CASSPGTGTQTQYF	TGTGCCAGCAGCCCCGGGACAGGGACCCAGACCCAGTACTTC
few	TRBV4-2	15	.	TRBJ1-1	CASSQAIKGQTEAFF	TGTGCCAGCAGCCAAGCGATTAAGGGGCAAACTGAAGCTTTCTTT
few	TRBV12-3/TRBV12-4	14	TRBD1	TRBJ2-7	CASSSTGTAYEQYF	TGTGCCAGCAGCTCAACCGGGACAGCCTACGAGCAGTACTTC
few	TRBV28	13	.	TRBJ2-3	CASSYELTDTQYF	TGTGCCAGCAGTTACGAACTGACAGATACGCAGTATTTT
few	TRBV6-5	16	.	TRBJ2-7	CASSYSPGRELYEQYF	TGTGCCAGCAGTTACTCCCCCGGCCGGGAGTTATACGAGCAGTACTTC
few	TRBV29-1	14	.	TRBJ2-3	CSVEIGLGTDTQYF	TGCAGCGTTGAAATAGGGCTAGGCACAGATACGCAGTATTTT
few	TRBV4-1	17	TRBD2	TRBJ2-1	CASSPLAGGRQDNEQFF	TGCGCCAGCAGCCCATTAGCGGGGGGGAGACAGGACAATGAGCAGTTCTTC
.	TRBV5-6	14	.	TRBJ2-1	CASSPADGGHEQFF	TGTGCCAGCAGCCCCGCGGATGGGGGCCATGAGCAGTTCTTC
.	TRBV12-3/TRBV12-4	16	TRBD1	TRBJ1-2	CASSPQPDRAPYGYTF	TGTGCCAGCAGTCCCCAACCGGACAGGGCACCTTATGGCTACACCTTC
many	TRBV2	14	.	TRBJ2-3	CASSRDSPTDTQYF	TGTGCCAGCAGTCGGGACTCCCCCACAGATACGCAGTATTTT
once	TRBV7-9	15	.	TRBJ2-3	CASKKVRGYEDTQYF	TGTGCCAGCAAGAAAGTGAGGGGGTATGAAGATACGCAGTATTTT
.	TRBV14	14	.	TRBJ2-1	CASSPGFFYNEQFF	TGTGCCAGCAGCCCCGGGTTCTTCTACAATGAGCAGTTCTTC
few	TRBV5-1	14	TRBD1	TRBJ1-1	CASSHTRQGTEAFF	TGCGCCAGCAGCCATACGAGACAGGGCACTGAAGCTTTCTTT
.	TRBV27	15	TRBD1	TRBJ1-1	CASSLRQGMNTEAFF	TGTGCCAGCAGCCTTCGACAGGGGATGAACACTGAAGCTTTCTTT
once	TRBV9	13	.	TRBJ1-5	CASSVDANQPQHF	TGTGCCAGCAGCGTAGATGCAAATCAGCCCCAGCATTTT
few	TRBV9	15	TRBD1	TRBJ1-2	CASSASPGQNYGYTF	TGTGCCAGCAGCGCTTCACCGGGACAGAACTATGGCTACACCTTC
few	TRBV5-5	16	TRBD2	TRBJ2-1	CASSSGLAVRGDEQFF	TGTGCCAGCAGCTCCGGACTAGCGGTTAGGGGCGATGAGCAGTTCTTC
many	TRBV12-3/TRBV12-4	14	.	TRBJ2-7	CASSLVTGGYEQYF	TGTGCCAGCAGTTTAGTTACCGGGGGCTACGAGCAGTACTTC
.	TRBV6-1	14	.	TRBJ2-5	CASRRLGGRETQYF	TGTGCCAGCAGGCGATTGGGGGGGCGCGAGACCCAGTACTTC
.	TRBV7-9	12	.	TRBJ2-7	CASSLAPAEQYF	TGTGCCAGCAGCTTAGCTCCGGCCGAGCAGTACTTC
few	TRBV9	18	TRBD2	TRBJ2-5	CASSVGRLAGTVEETQYF	TGTGCCAGCAGCGTAGGTCGACTAGCGGGAACGGTGGAAGAGACCCAGTACTTC
.	TRBV29-1	18	.	TRBJ1-1	CSVEGIGSGVLMNTEAFF	TGCAGCGTTGAAGGTATCGGTTCAGGGGTACTTATGAACACTGAAGCTTTCTTT
many	TRBV5-6	14	.	TRBJ2-7	CASSLASSFYEQYF	TGTGCCAGCAGCTTGGCCTCAAGTTTCTACGAGCAGTACTTC
.	TRBV5-1	13	.	TRBJ2-1	CASSLNGYNEQFF	TGCGCCAGCAGCTTGAATGGCTACAATGAGCAGTTCTTC
.	TRBV6-1	14	TRBD2	TRBJ2-7	CASRGGFSSYEQYF	TGTGCCAGCAGGGGGGGGTTCAGCTCCTACGAGCAGTACTTC
few	TRBV19	15	.	TRBJ2-1	CASLSSVGAMDEQFF	TGTGCCAGTTTGAGTAGTGTGGGGGCCATGGATGAGCAGTTCTTC
.	TRBV6-2/TRBV6-3	15	TRBD1	TRBJ2-3	CASSIRDRGPPAQYF	TGTGCCAGCAGTATCCGGGACAGGGGGCCCCCGGCGCAGTATTTT
few	TRBV4-3	15	TRBD1	TRBJ1-2	CASSQEQGTGYGYTF	TGCGCCAGCAGCCAAGAACAAGGGACAGGGTATGGCTACACCTTC
many	TRBV12-3/TRBV12-4	11	.	TRBJ2-3	CASSYRDTQYF	TGTGCCAGCAGTTACCGGGATACGCAGTATTTT
few	TRBV20-1	14	TRBD1	TRBJ2-7	CSASSDRGPGEQYF	TGCAGTGCTAGTAGTGACAGGGGGCCGGGGGAGCAGTACTTC
many	TRBV20-1	12	.	TRBJ2-1	CSAGGTHNEQFF	TGCAGTGCAGGGGGAACCCACAATGAGCAGTTCTTC
few	TRBV4-3	15	.	TRBJ1-5	CASSPGLLLNQPQHF	TGCGCCAGCAGCCCCGGTCTCCTGTTGAATCAGCCCCAGCATTTT
few	TRBV18	15	.	TRBJ1-1	CASSPPRTLNTEAFF	TGTGCCAGCTCACCACCGCGGACATTGAACACTGAAGCTTTCTTT
many	TRBV29-1	14	TRBD1	TRBJ1-3	CSVGTGESGNTIYF	TGCAGCGTAGGGACAGGGGAGTCTGGAAACACCATATATTTT
few	TRBV7-2	15	TRBD1	TRBJ2-5	CASSLTRQGPKTQYF	TGTGCCAGCAGCTTAACCCGACAGGGGCCCAAGACCCAGTACTTC
.	TRBV6-2/TRBV6-3	16	.	TRBJ1-1	CASRGNRIGMNTEAFF	TGTGCCAGCCGTGGCAATCGAATAGGGATGAACACTGAAGCTTTCTTT
many	TRBV12-3/TRBV12-4	14	.	TRBJ1-1	CASSPASGGTEAFF	TGTGCCAGCAGCCCCGCTTCGGGAGGCACTGAAGCTTTCTTT
.	TRBV29-1	17	TRBD2	TRBJ2-7	CSVEGGGGGRSSYEQYF	TGCAGCGTTGAAGGGGGAGGCGGCGGGAGGTCCTCCTACGAGCAGTACTTC
.	TRBV6-1	14	.	TRBJ2-2	CAIRDILKTGELFF	TGTGCCATCCGGGACATCTTAAAAACCGGGGAGCTGTTTTTT